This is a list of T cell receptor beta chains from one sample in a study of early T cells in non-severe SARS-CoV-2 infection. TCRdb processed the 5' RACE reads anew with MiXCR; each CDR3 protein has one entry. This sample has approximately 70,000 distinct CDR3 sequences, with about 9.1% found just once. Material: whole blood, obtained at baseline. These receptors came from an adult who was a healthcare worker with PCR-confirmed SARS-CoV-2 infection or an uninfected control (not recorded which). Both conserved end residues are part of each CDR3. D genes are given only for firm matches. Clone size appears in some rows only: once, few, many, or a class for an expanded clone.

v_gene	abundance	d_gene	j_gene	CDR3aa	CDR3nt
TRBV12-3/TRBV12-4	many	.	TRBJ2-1	CASSFGVVYNEQFF	TGTGCCAGCAGTTTCGGGGTAGTCTACAATGAGCAGTTCTTC
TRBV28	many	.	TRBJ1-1	CASSLWWKNTEAFF	TGTGCCAGCAGTTTATGGTGGAAGAACACTGAAGCTTTCTTT
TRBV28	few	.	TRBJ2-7	CASSFPGQSYEQYF	TGTGCCAGCAGTTTTCCGGGACAATCCTACGAGCAGTACTTC
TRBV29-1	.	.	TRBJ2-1	CSVERRQYNEQFF	TGCAGCGTTGAGCGTCGGCAATACAATGAGCAGTTCTTC
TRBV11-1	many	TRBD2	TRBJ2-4	CASSSSGGNIQYF	TGTGCCAGCAGCTCTAGCGGGGGGAACATTCAGTACTTC
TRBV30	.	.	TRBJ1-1	CAWSLSRFGLGGLGTEAFF	TGTGCCTGGAGCCTCTCCCGTTTCGGCCTCGGTGGGTTGGGCACTGAAGCTTTCTTT
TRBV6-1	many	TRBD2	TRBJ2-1	CASSAGTSGFIDNSYNEQFF	TGTGCCAGCAGTGCAGGGACTAGCGGGTTCATCGATAACTCCTACAATGAGCAGTTCTTC
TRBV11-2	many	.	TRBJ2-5	CASSLEVSLETQYF	TGTGCCAGCAGCTTAGAGGTCAGCCTGGAGACCCAGTACTTC
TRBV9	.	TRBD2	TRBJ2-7	CASSVGVSGSYEQYF	TGTGCCAGCAGCGTAGGGGTTAGCGGGAGCTACGAGCAGTACTTC
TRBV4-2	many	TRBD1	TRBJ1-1	CASSPLDRDARWVFF	TGTGCCAGCAGCCCACTGGACAGGGACGCACGGTGGGTTTTCTTT
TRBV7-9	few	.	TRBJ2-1	CASSLALAINEQFF	TGTGCCAGCAGCTTAGCGTTGGCCATCAATGAGCAGTTCTTC